This is a list of T cell receptor beta chains from one sample in a study of neurological immune-mediated disorders. Via MiXCR, TCRdb re-called the 5' RACE reads, giving one row per CDR3 protein. The sample has more than 100,000 distinct CDR3 sequences, about a tenth seen once. Input material: PBMCs. The source is a female donor with HTLV-1-associated myelopathy (HAM/TSP). Both conserved end residues are part of each CDR3. The order of the fields is clone size, J gene, V gene, D gene, CDR3 protein, CDR3 DNA. D genes are given only for firm matches. For some rows the clone size is stated as once, few or many, or as a class when expanded; others skip it.

abundance: many
j_gene: TRBJ2-5
v_gene: TRBV5-1
d_gene: TRBD1
CDR3aa: CASSVTGTAKETQYF
CDR3nt: TGCGCCAGCAGCGTGACCGGGACAGCCAAAGAGACCCAGTACTTC

abundance: many
j_gene: TRBJ2-1
v_gene: TRBV6-6
d_gene: NA
CDR3aa: CASSPPLGEQFF
CDR3nt: TGTGCCAGCAGTCCACCGCTAGGGGAGCAGTTCTTC

abundance: many
j_gene: TRBJ2-7
v_gene: TRBV20-1
d_gene: TRBD1
CDR3aa: CSARGPPGGIPQGSYEQYF
CDR3nt: TGCAGTGCTAGAGGTCCCCCAGGGGGCATCCCCCAAGGGAGCTACGAGCAGTACTTC

abundance: few
j_gene: TRBJ2-2
v_gene: TRBV28
d_gene: NA
CDR3aa: CASSRYVLNTGELFF
CDR3nt: TGTGCCAGCAGCCGATACGTCCTAAACACCGGGGAGCTGTTTTTT

abundance: NA
j_gene: TRBJ2-1
v_gene: TRBV7-2
d_gene: TRBD1
CDR3aa: CASSLWPGQGNEQFF
CDR3nt: TGTGCCAGCAGCTTATGGCCGGGACAGGGAAATGAGCAGTTCTTC

abundance: many
j_gene: TRBJ1-6
v_gene: TRBV5-6
d_gene: NA
CDR3aa: CASRWGGSPLHF
CDR3nt: TGTGCCAGCAGATGGGGAGGTTCACCCCTCCACTTT

abundance: few
j_gene: TRBJ2-4
v_gene: TRBV11-2
d_gene: NA
CDR3aa: CASSSNQGLGPQNIQYF
CDR3nt: TGTGCCAGCAGCTCTAATCAGGGTCTGGGGCCCCAAAACATTCAGTACTTC

abundance: many
j_gene: TRBJ2-7
v_gene: TRBV10-3
d_gene: NA
CDR3aa: CAISERAFYEQYF
CDR3nt: TGTGCCATCAGTGAGCGGGCCTTCTACGAGCAGTACTTC

abundance: many
j_gene: TRBJ2-1
v_gene: TRBV7-3
d_gene: NA
CDR3aa: CASSLRPWNEQFF
CDR3nt: TGTGCCAGCAGCTTAAGGCCCTGGAATGAGCAGTTCTTC

abundance: few
j_gene: TRBJ2-3
v_gene: TRBV5-4
d_gene: TRBD2
CDR3aa: CASSFGAFGGSTDTQYF
CDR3nt: TGTGCCAGCAGCTTCGGGGCTTTCGGGGGGAGCACAGATACGCAGTATTTT

abundance: many
j_gene: TRBJ2-3
v_gene: TRBV11-2
d_gene: NA
CDR3aa: CASSLEWGAEQYF
CDR3nt: TGTGCCAGCAGCTTAGAATGGGGGGCGGAGCAGTATTTT

abundance: many
j_gene: TRBJ2-1
v_gene: TRBV19
d_gene: TRBD2
CDR3aa: CASSMGRTSGGAYSYNEQFF
CDR3nt: TGTGCCAGTAGTATGGGCCGGACTAGCGGGGGAGCCTACTCCTACAATGAGCAGTTCTTC